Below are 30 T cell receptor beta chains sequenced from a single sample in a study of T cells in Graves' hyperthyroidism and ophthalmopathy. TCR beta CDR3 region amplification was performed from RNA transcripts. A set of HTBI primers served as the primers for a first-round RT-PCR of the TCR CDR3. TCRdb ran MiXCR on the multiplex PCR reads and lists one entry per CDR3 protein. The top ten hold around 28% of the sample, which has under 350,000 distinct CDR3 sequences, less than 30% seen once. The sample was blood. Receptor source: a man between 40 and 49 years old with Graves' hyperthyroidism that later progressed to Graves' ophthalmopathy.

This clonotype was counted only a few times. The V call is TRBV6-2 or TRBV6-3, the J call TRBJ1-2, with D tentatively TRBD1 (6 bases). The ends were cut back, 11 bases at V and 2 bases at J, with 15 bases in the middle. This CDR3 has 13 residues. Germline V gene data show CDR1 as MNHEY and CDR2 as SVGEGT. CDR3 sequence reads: CAGSSTGNYGYTF. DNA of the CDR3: TGTGCCGGTTCTTCAACAGGGAACTATGGCTACACCTTC.

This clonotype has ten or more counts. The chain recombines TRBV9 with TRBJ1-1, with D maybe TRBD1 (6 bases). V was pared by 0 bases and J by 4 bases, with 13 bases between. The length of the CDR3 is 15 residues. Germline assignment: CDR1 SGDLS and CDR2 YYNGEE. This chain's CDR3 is CASSVGLGGGTEAFF. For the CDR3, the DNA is TGTGCCAGCAGCGTAGGGCTGGGAGGGGGCACTGAAGCTTTCTTT.

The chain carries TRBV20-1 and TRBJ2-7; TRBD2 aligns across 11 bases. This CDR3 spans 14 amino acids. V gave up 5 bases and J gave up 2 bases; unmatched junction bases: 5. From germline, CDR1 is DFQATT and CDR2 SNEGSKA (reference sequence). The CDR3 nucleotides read TGCAGTGCTCCCGGGACTAGCGGCCCCTACGAGCAGTACTTC. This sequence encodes CSAPGTSGPYEQYF.

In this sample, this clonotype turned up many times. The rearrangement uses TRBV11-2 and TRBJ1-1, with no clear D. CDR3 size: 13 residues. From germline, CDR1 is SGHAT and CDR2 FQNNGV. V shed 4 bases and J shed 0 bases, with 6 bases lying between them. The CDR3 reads CASSSVMNTEAFF. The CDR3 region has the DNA TGTGCCAGCAGCTCAGTCATGAACACTGAAGCTTTCTTT.

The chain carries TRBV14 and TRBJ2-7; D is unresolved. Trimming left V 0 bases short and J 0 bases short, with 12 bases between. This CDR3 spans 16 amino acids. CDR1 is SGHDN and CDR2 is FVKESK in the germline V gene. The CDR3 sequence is CASSQDPYGPSYEQYF. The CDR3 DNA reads TGTGCCAGCAGCCAAGACCCCTACGGCCCCTCCTACGAGCAGTACTTC.

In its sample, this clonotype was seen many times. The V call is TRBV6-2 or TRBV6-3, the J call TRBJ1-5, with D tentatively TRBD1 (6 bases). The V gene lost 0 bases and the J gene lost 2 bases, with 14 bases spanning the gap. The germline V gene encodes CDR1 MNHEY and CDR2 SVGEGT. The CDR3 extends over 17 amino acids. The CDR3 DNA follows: TGTGCCAGCAGTTACTCGAGTGGGGGGCTCGGCAATCAGCCCCAGCATTTT. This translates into CASSYSSGGLGNQPQHF.

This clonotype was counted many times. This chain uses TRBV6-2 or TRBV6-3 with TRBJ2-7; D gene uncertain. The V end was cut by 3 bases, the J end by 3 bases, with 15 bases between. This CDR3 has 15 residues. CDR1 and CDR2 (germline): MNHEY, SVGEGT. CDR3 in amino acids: CASSYSVHSLYEQYF. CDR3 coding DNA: TGTGCCAGCAGTTATAGTGTCCACAGCCTCTACGAGCAGTACTTC.

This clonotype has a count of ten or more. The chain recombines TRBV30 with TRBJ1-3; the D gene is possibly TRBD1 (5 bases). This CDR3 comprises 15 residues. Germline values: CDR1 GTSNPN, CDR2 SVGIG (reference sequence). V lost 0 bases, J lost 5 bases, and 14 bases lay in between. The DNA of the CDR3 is TGTGCCTGGAGTGTACGGGGGACTAACAGAAACACCATATATTTT. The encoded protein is CAWSVRGTNRNTIYF.

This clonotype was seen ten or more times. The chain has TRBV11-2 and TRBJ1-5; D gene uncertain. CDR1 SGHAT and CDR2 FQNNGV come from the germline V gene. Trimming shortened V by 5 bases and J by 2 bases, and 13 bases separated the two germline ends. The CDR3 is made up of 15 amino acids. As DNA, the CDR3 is TGTGCCAGCAGCGTGCCCGGGGAGCGCAATCAGCCCCAGCATTTT. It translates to CASSVPGERNQPQHF. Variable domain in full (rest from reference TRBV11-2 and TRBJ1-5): EAGVAQSPRYKIIEKRQSVAFWCNPISGHATLYWYQQILGQGPKLLIQFQNNGVVDDSQLPKDRFSAERLKGVDSTLKIQPAKLEDSAVYLCASSVPGERNQPQHFGDGTRLSIL.

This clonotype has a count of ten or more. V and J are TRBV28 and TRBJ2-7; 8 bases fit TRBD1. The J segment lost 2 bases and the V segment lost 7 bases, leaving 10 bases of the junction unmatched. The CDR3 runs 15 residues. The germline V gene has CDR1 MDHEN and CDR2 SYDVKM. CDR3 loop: CASIPGGTTTYEQYF. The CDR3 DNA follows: TGTGCCAGCATTCCAGGGGGCACGACAACCTACGAGCAGTACTTC.

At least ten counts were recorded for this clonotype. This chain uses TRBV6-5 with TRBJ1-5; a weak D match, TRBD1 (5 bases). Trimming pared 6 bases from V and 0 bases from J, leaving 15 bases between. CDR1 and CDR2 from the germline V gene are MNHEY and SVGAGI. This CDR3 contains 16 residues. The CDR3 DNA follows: TGTGCCAGCAGCTTTCTCCCCCAGGGTAGCAATCAGCCCCAGCATTTT. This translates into CASSFLPQGSNQPQHF.

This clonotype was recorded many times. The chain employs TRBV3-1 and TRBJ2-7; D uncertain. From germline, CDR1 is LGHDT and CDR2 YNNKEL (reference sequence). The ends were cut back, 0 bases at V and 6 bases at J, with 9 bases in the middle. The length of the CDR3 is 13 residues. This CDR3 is CASSQDREAEQYF. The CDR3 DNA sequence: TGTGCCAGCAGCCAAGATCGAGAAGCCGAGCAGTACTTC.

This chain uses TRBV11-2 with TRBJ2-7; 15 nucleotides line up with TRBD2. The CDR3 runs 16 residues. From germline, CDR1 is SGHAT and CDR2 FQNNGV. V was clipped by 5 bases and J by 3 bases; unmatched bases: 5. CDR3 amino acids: CASSQGTSGRNYEQYF. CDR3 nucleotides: TGTGCCAGCAGCCAAGGGACTAGCGGGAGGAACTACGAGCAGTACTTC.

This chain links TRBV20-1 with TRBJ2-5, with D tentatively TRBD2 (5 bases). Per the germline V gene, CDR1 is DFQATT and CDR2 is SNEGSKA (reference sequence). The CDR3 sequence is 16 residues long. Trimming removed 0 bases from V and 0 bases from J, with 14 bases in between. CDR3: CSARDREIDYQETQYF. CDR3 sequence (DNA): TGCAGTGCTAGAGATCGGGAAATCGACTACCAAGAGACCCAGTACTTC.

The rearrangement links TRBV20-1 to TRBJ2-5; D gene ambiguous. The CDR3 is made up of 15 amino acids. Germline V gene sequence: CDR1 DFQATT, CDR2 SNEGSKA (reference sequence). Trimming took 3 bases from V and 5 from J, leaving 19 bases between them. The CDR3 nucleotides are TGCAGTGCTAGCGTATCCCGACTCGGGTGGGAGACCCAGTACTTC. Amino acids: CSASVSRLGWETQYF.

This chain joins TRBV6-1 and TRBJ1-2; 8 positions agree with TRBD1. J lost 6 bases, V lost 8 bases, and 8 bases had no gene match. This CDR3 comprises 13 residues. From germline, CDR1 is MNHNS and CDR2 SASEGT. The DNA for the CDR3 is TGTGCCAGCGAAGTTGGACAGGGCAATGGCTACACCTTC. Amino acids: CASEVGQGNGYTF.

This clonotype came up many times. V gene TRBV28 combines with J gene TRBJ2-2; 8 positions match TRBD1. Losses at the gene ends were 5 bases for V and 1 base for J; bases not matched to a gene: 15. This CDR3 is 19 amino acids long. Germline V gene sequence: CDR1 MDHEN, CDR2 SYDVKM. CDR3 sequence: CASSPSFIRTGRNTGELFF. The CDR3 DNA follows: TGTGCCAGCAGTCCATCCTTTATACGGACAGGGAGGAACACCGGGGAGCTGTTTTTT. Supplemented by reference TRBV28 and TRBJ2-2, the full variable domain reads DVKVTQSSRYLVKRTGEKVFLECVQDMDHENMFWYRQDPGLGLRLIYFSYDVKMKEKGDIPEGYSVSREKKERFSLILESASTNQTSMYLCASSPSFIRTGRNTGELFFGEGSRLTVL.

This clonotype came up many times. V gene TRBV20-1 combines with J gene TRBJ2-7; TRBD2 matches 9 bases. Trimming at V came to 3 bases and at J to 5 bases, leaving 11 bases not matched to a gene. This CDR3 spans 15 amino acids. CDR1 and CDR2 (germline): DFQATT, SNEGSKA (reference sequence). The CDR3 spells CSASSLAGYRDEQYF. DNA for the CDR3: TGCAGTGCTAGCTCCCTAGCGGGATACCGAGACGAGCAGTACTTC.

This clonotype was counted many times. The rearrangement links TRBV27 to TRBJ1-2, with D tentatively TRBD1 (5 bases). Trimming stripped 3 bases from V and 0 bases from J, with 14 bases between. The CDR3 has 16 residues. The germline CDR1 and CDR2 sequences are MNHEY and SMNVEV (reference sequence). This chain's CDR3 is CASSFRRGGANYGYTF. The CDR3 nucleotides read TGTGCCAGCAGTTTTCGGCGGGGAGGGGCTAACTATGGCTACACCTTC.

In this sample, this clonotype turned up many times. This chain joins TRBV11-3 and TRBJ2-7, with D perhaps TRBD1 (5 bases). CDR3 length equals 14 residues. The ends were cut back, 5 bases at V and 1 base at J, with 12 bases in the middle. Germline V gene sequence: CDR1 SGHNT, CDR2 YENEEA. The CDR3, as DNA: TGTGCCAGCAGCCCCGGACATTCATCCTACGAGCAGTACTTC. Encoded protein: CASSPGHSSYEQYF.

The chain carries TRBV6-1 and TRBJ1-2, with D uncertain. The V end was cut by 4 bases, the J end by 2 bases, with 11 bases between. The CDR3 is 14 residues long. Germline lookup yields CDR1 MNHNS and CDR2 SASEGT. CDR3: CASSVVESNYGYTF. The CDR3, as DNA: TGTGCCAGCAGTGTTGTTGAATCGAACTATGGCTACACCTTC.

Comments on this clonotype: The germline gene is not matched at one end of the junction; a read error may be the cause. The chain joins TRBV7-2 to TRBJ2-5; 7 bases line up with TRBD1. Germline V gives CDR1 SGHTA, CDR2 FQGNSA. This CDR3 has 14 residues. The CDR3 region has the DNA TGTGCCAGCAGCTTAGCGAGGGGGCAAGAGACCCAGTGCTTC. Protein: CASSLARGQETQCF.

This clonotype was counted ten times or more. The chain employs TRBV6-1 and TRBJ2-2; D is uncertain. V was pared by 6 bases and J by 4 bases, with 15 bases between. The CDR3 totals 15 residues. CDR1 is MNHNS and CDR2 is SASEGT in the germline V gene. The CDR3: CASSPPGATTGELFF. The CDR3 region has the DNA TGTGCCAGCAGCCCCCCAGGTGCTACCACCGGGGAGCTGTTTTTT.

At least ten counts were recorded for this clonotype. Here the CDR3 DNA reads TGTGCCAGCAGCGCAAAACAACAACCTAACTATGGCTACACCTTC. This codes for CASSAKQQPNYGYTF. The rearrangement links TRBV5-4 to TRBJ1-2, with D hard to call. V was clipped by 4 bases and J by 0 bases, with 13 bases between them. Germline V lookup: CDR1 SGHNT, CDR2 YYREEE (reference sequence). This CDR3 spans 15 amino acids.

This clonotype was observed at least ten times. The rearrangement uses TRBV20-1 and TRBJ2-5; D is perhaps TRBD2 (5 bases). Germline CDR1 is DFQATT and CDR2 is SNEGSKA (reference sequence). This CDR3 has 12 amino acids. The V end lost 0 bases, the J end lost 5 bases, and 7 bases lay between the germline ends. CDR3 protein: CSAREEVETQYF. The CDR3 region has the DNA TGCAGTGCTAGAGAGGAGGTGGAGACCCAGTACTTC.

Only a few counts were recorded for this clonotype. The CDR3 region has the DNA TGTGCCAGCAGTTACTCTGGAGGGGGTAGCTATGGCTACACCTTC. Amino acid sequence: CASSYSGGGSYGYTF. This rearrangement joins TRBV6-5 to TRBJ1-2, with D perhaps TRBD1 (6 bases). V was cut by 0 bases and J by 4 bases, with 12 bases left in between. The CDR3 is 15 residues long. CDR1 is MNHEY and CDR2 is SVGAGI in the germline V gene.

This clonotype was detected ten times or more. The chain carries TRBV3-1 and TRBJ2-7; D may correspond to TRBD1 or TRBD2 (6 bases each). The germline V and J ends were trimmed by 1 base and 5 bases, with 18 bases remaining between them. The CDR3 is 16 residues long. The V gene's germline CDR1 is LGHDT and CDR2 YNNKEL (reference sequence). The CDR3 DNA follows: TGTGCCAGCAGCCAAGTAGGGGGGTCTCGTCCCGACGAGCAGTACTTC. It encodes CASSQVGGSRPDEQYF.

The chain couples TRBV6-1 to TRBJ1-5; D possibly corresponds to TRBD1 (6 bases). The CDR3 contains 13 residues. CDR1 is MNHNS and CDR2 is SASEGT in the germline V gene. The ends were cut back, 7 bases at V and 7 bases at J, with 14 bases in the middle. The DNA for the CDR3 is TGTGCCAGCACCCTAGGGGGAGGGCAGCCCCAGCATTTT. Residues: CASTLGGGQPQHF.

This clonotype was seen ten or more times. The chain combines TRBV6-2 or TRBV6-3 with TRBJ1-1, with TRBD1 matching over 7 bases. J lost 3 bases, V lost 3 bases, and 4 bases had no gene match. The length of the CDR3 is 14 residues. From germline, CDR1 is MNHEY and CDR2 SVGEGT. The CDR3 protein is CASSYRDRDTEAFF. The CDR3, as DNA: TGTGCCAGCAGTTATCGCGACAGGGACACTGAAGCTTTCTTT.

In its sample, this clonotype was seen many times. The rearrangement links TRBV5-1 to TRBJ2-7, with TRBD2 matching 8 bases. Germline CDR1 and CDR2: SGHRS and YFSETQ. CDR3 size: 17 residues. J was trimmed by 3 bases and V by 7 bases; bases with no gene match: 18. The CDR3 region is CASGGIGAGVRGYEQYF. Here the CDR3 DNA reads TGCGCCAGCGGGGGGATAGGAGCGGGAGTTAGAGGCTACGAGCAGTACTTC.